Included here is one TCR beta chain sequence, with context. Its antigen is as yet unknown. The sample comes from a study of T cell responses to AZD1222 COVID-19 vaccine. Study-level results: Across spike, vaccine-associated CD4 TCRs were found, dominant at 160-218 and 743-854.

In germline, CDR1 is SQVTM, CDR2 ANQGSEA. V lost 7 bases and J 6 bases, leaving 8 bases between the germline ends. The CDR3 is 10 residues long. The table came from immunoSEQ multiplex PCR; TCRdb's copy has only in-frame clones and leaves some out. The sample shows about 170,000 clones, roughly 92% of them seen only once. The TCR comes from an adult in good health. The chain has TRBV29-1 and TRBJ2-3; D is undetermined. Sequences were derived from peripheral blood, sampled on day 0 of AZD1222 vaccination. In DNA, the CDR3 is TGCAGCGCGATTGGGGATACGCAGTATTTT. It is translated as CSAIGDTQYF.